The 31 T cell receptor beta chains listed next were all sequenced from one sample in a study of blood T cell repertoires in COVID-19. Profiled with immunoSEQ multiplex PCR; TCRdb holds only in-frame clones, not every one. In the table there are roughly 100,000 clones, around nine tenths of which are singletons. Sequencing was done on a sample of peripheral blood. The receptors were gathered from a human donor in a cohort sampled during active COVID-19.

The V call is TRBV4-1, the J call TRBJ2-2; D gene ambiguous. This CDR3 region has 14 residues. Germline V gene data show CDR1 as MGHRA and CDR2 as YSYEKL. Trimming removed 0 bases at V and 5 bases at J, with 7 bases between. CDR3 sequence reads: CASSQDQKTGELFF. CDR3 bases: TGCGCCAGCAGCCAAGACCAGAAAACCGGGGAGCTGTTTTTT.

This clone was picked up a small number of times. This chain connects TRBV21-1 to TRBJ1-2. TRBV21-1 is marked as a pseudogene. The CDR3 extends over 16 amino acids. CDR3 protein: CASNPPEGFTFYGYTF. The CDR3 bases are TGTGCCAGCAATCCACCCGAGGGTTTTACTTTCTATGGCTACACCTTC.

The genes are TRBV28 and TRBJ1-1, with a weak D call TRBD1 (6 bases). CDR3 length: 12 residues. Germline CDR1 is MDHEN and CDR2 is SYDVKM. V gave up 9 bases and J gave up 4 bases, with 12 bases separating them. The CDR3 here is CASNQQGTEAFF. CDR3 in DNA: TGTGCCAGTAATCAACAGGGCACTGAAGCTTTCTTT.

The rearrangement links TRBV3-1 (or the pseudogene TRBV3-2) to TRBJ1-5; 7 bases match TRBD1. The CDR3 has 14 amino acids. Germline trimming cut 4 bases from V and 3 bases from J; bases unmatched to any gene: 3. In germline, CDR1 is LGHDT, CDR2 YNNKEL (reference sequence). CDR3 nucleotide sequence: TGTGCCAGCAGCCTCGGGACAGACAATCAGCCCCAGCATTTT. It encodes CASSLGTDNQPQHF.

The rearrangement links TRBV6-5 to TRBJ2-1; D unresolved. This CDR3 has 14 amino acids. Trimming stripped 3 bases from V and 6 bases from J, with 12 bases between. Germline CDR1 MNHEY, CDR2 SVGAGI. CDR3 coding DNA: TGTGCCAGCAGTTATCTTCGCCGGTCCAATGAGCAGTTCTTC. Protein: CASSYLRRSNEQFF.

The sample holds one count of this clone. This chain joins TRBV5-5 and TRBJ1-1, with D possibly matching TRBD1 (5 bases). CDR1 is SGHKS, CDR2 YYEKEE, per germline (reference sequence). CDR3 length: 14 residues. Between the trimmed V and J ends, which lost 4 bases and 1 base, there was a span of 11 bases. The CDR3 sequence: CASSLGRENTEAFF. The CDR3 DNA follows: TGTGCCAGCAGCCTGGGACGGGAGAACACTGAAGCTTTCTTT. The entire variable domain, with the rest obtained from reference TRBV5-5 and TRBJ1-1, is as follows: DAGVTQSPTHLIKTRGQQVTLRCSPISGHKSVSWYQQVLGQGPQFIFQYYEKEERGRGNFPDRFSARQFPNYSSELNVNALLLGDSALYLCASSLGRENTEAFFGQGTRLTVV.

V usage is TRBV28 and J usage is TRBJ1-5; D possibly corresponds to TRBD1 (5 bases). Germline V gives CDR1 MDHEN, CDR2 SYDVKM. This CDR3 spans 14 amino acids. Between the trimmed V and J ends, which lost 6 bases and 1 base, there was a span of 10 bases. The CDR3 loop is CASRRTQSNQPQHF. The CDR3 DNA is TGTGCCAGCAGGCGGACACAAAGCAATCAGCCCCAGCATTTT.

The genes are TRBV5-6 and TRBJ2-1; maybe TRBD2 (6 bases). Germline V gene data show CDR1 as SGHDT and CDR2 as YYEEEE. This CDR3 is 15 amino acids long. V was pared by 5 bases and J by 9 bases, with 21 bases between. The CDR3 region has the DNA TGTGCCAGCAGATCCGGTGCGGGAATTCTATTTGAGCAGTTCTTC. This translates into CASRSGAGILFEQFF.

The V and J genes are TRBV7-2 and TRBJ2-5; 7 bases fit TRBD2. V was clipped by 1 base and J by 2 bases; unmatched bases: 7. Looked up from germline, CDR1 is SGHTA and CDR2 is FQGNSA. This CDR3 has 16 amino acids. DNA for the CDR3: TGTGCCAGCAGCTTAGTTGGGGGAGGGACTCAAGAGACCCAGTACTTC. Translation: CASSLVGGGTQETQYF.

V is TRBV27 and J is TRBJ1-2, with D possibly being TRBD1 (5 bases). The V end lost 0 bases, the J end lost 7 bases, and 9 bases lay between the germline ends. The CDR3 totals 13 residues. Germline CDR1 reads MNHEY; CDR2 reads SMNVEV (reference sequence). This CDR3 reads CASSLSGRGGYTF. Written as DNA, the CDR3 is TGTGCCAGCAGTTTATCGGGGCGTGGTGGCTACACCTTC.

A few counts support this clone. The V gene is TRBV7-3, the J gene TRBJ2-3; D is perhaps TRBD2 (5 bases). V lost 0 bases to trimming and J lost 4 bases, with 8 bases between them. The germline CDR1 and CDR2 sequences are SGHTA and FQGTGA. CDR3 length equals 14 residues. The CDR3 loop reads CASSLTLLADTQYF. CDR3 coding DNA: TGTGCCAGCAGCTTAACGTTACTAGCAGATACGCAGTATTTT.

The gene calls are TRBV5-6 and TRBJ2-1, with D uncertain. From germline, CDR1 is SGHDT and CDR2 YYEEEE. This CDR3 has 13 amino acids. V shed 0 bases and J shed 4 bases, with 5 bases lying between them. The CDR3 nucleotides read TGTGCCAGCAGCTTGGTCACTTACAATGAGCAGTTCTTC. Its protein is CASSLVTYNEQFF.

This CDR3 is CASSHSTGLGGYTF. In DNA, the CDR3 is TGTGCCAGCAGCCATAGTACAGGGTTAGGTGGCTACACCTTC. The chain has TRBV5-4 and TRBJ1-2; weak D call: TRBD1 (6 bases). With 4 bases removed from V and 7 bases from J, the gap between germline ends came to 17 bases. Germline V CDR1 and CDR2: SGHNT, YYREEE (reference sequence). The length of the CDR3 is 14 residues.

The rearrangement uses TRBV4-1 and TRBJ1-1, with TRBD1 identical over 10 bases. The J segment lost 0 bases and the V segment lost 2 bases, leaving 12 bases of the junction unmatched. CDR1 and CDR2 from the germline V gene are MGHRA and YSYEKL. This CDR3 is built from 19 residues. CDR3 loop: CASSQSWVGDRGVNTEAFF. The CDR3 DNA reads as TGCGCCAGCAGCCAAAGTTGGGTGGGGGACAGGGGAGTGAACACTGAAGCTTTCTTT.

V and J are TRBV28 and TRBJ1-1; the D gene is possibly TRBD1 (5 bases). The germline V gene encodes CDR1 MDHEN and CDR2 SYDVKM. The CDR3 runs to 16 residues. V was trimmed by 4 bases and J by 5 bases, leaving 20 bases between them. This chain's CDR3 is CASSSPTGQGRTEAFF. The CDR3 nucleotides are TGTGCCAGCAGTTCTCCCACCGGGCAGGGAAGGACTGAAGCTTTCTTT.

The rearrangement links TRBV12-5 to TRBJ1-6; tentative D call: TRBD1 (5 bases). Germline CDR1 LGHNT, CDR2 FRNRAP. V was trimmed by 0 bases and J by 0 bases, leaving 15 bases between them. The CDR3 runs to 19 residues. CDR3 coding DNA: TGTGCTAGTGGTTTGGTCCAGACAGCGACAAGCTCCTATAATTCACCCCTCCACTTT. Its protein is CASGLVQTATSSYNSPLHF.

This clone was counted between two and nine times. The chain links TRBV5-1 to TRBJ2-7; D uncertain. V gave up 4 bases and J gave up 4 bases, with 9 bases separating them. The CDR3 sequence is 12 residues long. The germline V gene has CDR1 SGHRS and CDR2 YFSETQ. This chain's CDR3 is CASSPSRYEQYF. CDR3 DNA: TGCGCCAGCAGCCCGTCTAGGTACGAGCAGTACTTC.

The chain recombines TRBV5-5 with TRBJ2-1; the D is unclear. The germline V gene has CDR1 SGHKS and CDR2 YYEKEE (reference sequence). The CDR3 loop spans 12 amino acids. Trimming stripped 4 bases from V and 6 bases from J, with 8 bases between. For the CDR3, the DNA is TGTGCCAGCAGCGCAACTTTCAATGAGCAGTTCTTC. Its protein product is CASSATFNEQFF. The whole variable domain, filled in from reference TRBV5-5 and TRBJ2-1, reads DAGVTQSPTHLIKTRGQQVTLRCSPISGHKSVSWYQQVLGQGPQFIFQYYEKEERGRGNFPDRFSARQFPNYSSELNVNALLLGDSALYLCASSATFNEQFFGPGTRLTVL.

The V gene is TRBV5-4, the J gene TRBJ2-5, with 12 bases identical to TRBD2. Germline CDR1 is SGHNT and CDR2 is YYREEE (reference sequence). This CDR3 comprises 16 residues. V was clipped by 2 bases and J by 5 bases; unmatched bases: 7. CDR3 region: CASSFRLAGVGETQYF. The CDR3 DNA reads TGTGCCAGCAGCTTCCGACTAGCGGGAGTGGGGGAGACCCAGTACTTC.

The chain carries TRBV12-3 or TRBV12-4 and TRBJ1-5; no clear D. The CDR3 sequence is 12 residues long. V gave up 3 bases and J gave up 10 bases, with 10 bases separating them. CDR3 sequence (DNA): TGTGCCAGCAGTTTTCCTGGTAGCCCCCAGCATTTT. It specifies CASSFPGSPQHF.

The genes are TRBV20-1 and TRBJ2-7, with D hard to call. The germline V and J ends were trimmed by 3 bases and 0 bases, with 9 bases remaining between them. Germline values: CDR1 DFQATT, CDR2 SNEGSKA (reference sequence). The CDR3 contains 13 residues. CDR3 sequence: CSASHYSSYEQYF. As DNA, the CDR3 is TGCAGTGCTAGTCACTATAGCTCCTACGAGCAGTACTTC.

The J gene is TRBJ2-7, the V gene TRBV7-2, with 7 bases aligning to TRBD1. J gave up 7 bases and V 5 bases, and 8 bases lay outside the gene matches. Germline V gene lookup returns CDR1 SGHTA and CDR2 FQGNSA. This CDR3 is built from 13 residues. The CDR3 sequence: CASSADRVGEQYF. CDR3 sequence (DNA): TGTGCCAGCAGCGCTGACAGGGTGGGGGAGCAGTACTTC.

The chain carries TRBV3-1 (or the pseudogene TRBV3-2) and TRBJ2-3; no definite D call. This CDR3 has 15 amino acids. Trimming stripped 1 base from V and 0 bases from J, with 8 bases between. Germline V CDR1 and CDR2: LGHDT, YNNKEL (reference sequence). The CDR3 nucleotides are TGTGCCAGCAGCCAAGGGTCAGTGAGCACAGATACGCAGTATTTT. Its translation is CASSQGSVSTDTQYF.

CDR3 sequence: CASSPGATNEKLFF. The CDR3 DNA sequence: TGTGCCAGCAGCCCGGGTGCAACTAATGAAAAACTGTTTTTT. The rearrangement joins TRBV5-4 to TRBJ1-4; unclear D gene. This CDR3 is built from 14 residues. Germline CDR1 and CDR2: SGHNT and YYREEE (reference sequence). V lost 4 bases and J lost 0, with 7 bases in between.

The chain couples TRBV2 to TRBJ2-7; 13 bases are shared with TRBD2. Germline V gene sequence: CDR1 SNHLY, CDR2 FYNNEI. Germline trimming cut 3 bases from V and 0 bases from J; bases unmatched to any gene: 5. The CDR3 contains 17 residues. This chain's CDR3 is CASSERTSGSFSYEQYF. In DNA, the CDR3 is TGTGCCAGCAGTGAGAGGACTAGCGGGAGCTTCTCCTACGAGCAGTACTTC.

The CDR3 is CASKPGQTHLNEQFF. CDR3 DNA: TGTGCCAGCAAACCGGGACAAACACACCTCAATGAGCAGTTCTTC. The gene calls are TRBV2 and TRBJ2-1; possibly TRBD1 for D (6 bases). Germline V gene lookup returns CDR1 SNHLY and CDR2 FYNNEI. The V gene lost 7 bases and the J gene lost 6 bases, with 19 bases spanning the gap. The CDR3 is 15 residues long. The whole variable domain, remainder taken from reference TRBV2 and TRBJ2-1, is EPEVTQTPSHQVTQMGQEVILRCVPISNHLYFYWYRQILGQKVEFLVSFYNNEISEKSEIFDDQFSVERPDGSNFTLKIRSTKLEDSAMYFCASKPGQTHLNEQFFGPGTRLTVL.

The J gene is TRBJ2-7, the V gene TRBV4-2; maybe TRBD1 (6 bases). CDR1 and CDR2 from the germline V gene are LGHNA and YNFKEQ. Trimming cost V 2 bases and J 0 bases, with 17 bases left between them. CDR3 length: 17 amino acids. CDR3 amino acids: CASSQSQGGPSSYEQYF. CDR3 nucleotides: TGTGCCAGCAGCCAATCGCAAGGGGGACCGAGCTCCTACGAGCAGTACTTC.

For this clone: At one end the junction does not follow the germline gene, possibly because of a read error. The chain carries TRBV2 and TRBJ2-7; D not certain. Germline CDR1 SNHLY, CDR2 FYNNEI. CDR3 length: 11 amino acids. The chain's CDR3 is CVSRISYEQYF. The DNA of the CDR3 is TGTGTCAGCCGTATCTCCTACGAGCAGTACTTC.

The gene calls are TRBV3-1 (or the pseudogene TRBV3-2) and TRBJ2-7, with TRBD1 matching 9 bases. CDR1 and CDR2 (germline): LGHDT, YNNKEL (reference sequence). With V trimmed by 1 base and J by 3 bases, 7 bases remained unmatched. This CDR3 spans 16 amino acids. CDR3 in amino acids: CASSQAPWGQGYEQYF. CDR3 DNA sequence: TGTGCCAGCAGCCAAGCTCCGTGGGGACAGGGCTACGAGCAGTACTTC.

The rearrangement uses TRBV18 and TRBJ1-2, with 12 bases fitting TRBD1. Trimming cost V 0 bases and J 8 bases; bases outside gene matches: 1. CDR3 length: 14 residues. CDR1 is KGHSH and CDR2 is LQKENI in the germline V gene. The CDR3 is CASSPPGQGAGYTF. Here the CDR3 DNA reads TGTGCCAGCTCACCACCGGGACAGGGGGCCGGCTACACCTTC.

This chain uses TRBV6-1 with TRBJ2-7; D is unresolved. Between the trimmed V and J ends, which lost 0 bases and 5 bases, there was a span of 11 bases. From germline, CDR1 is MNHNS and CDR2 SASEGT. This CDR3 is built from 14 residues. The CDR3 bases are TGTGCCAGCAGTGAAGCAGACGGGTTCAACGAGCAGTACTTC. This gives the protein CASSEADGFNEQYF.